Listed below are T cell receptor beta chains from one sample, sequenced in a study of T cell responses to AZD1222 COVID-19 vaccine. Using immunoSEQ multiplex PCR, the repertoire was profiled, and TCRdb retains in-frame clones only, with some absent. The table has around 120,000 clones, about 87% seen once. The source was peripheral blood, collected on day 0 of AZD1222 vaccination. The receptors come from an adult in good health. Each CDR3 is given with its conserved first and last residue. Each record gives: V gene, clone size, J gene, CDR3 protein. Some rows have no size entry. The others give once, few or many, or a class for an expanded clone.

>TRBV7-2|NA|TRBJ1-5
CASSLDTSNQPQHF
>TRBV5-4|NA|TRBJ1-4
CASSFSGLNEKLFF
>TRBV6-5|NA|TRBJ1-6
CASSYRTVGNSPLHF
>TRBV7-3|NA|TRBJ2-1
CASSLGQYNEQFF
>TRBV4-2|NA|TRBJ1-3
CASSLGQGSSGNTIYF
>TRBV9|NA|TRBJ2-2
CASSVTGGANTGELFF
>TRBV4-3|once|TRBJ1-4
CASSRMPVGANEKLFF
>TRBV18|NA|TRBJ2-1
CASSPTSGGAVEQFF
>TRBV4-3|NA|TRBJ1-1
CASSQVWPVWDTEAFF
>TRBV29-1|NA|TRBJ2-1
CSVEVPGSYNEQFF
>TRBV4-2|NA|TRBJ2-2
CASSQDALNTGELFF
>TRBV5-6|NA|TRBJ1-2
CASSLGRNYGYTF
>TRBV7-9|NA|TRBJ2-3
CASSLSGRGDTQYF
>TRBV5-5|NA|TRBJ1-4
CASSTQSRDFGEKLFF
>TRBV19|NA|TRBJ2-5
CASRLAGQETQYF
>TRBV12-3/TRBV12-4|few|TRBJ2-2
CASSLRTAGELFF
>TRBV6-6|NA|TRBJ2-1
CASSYSLNNNEQFF
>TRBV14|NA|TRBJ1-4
CASSKGDSFYEKLFF
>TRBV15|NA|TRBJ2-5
CATSRDRIGETQYF
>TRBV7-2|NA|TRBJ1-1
CASSTQGDTEAFF
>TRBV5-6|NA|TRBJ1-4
CASSLKGGLREKLFF
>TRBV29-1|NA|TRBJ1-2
CSVPRGRGLGYTF
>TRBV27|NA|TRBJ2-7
CASRGGSDEQYF